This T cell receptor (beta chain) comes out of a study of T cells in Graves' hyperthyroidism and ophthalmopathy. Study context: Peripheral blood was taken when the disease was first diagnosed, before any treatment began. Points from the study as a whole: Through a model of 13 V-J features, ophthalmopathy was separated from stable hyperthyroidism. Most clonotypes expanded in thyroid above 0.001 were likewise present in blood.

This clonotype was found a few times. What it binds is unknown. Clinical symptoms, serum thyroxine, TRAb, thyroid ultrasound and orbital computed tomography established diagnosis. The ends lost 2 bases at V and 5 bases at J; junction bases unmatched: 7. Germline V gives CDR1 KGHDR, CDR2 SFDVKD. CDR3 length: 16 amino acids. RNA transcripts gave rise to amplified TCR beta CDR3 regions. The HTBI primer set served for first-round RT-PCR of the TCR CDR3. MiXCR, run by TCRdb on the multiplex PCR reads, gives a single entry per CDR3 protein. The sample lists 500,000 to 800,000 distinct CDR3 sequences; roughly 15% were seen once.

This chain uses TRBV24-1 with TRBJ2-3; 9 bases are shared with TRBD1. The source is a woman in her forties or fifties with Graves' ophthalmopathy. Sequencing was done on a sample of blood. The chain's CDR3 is CATSDSGDRAIDTQYF. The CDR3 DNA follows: TGTGCCACCAGTGATTCCGGGGACAGGGCTATAGATACGCAGTATTTT.